The 26 T cell receptor beta chains presented below share a single source sample, sequenced in a study of response to subunit inactivated influenza vaccine. TCRdb re-analysed the RT-PCR reads in MiXCR, keeping a single row per CDR3 protein. The sample contains some 520,000 distinct CDR3 sequences, approximately 15% of which appear only once. Material: CD4+ T cells sorted from PBMCs, obtained less than 25 months after vaccination. The receptors shown here come from a man aged 50 to 69 who received an inactivated influenza vaccine.

The table lists this clonotype with a few counts. CDR3 residues: CASLTGTEAFF. In DNA form, the CDR3 reads TGTGCCAGCTTGACGGGAACTGAAGCTTTCTTT. The V gene is TRBV28, the J gene TRBJ1-1; no reliable D call. The CDR3 runs 11 residues. V was clipped by 8 bases and J by 5 bases, with 9 bases between them. The germline V gene has CDR1 MDHEN and CDR2 SYDVKM. The variable domain in full, with the rest retrieved from reference TRBV28 and TRBJ1-1, is DVKVTQSSRYLVKRTGEKVFLECVQDMDHENMFWYRQDPGLGLRLIYFSYDVKMKEKGDIPEGYSVSREKKERFSLILESASTNQTSMYLCASLTGTEAFFGQGTRLTVV.

In its sample, this clonotype was seen many times. The rearrangement links TRBV20-1 to TRBJ2-3; maybe TRBD2 (5 bases). V lost 6 bases and J 0 bases, leaving 13 bases between the germline ends. The CDR3 is made up of 14 amino acids. Germline CDR1 DFQATT, CDR2 SNEGSKA (reference sequence). CDR3 amino acids: CSAERYSSTDTQYF. CDR3 bases: TGCAGTGCGGAGCGGTACTCTAGCACAGATACGCAGTATTTT.

A few counts support this clonotype. The chain joins TRBV4-3 to TRBJ1-4; D is unresolved. CDR3 length equals 18 residues. V lost 0 bases and J 8 bases, leaving 22 bases between the germline ends. Germline CDR1 and CDR2: LGHNA and YSLEER. The DNA for the CDR3 is TGCGCCAGCAGCCAAGATACCTTTACCGGGATCGCGGGGGAAAAACTGTTTTTT. It yields the protein CASSQDTFTGIAGEKLFF.

At least ten counts were recorded for this clonotype. The J gene is TRBJ1-4, the V gene TRBV4-3; 9 positions match TRBD1. Germline loops: CDR1 LGHNA, CDR2 YSLEER. The CDR3 loop spans 16 amino acids. The V gene end was trimmed by 4 bases and the J gene end by 2 bases; junction bases not matched to a gene: 5. The CDR3 DNA reads as TGCGCCAGCAGCCCAAGGACAGGGGCGACTAATGAAAAACTGTTTTTT. The encoded protein is CASSPRTGATNEKLFF.

This clonotype showed up just a few times. This chain uses TRBV10-3 with TRBJ1-1; tentative D call: TRBD1 (5 bases). Trimming pared 0 bases from V and 1 base from J, leaving 12 bases between. CDR3 size: 16 residues. Germline CDR1 is ENHRY and CDR2 is SYGVKD. DNA for the CDR3: TGTGCCATCAGTGAGTCGGGACGGCCCGGGAACACTGAAGCTTTCTTT. Translated, it gives CAISESGRPGNTEAFF.

This clonotype has only a few counts. The genes are TRBV15 and TRBJ2-2; tentative D call: TRBD1 (6 bases). The germline CDR1 and CDR2 sequences are LNHNV and YYDKDF (reference sequence). This CDR3 is 14 amino acids long. Trimming removed 4 bases at V and 0 bases at J, with 6 bases between. CDR3 sequence: CATSNRANTGELFF. The DNA for the CDR3 is TGTGCCACCAGCAACAGGGCGAACACCGGGGAGCTGTTTTTT.

The J gene is TRBJ1-1, the V gene TRBV3-1; no firm D call. This CDR3 comprises 13 residues. CDR1 is LGHDT and CDR2 is YNNKEL in the germline V gene (reference sequence). Between the trimmed V and J ends, which lost 2 bases and 4 bases, there was a span of 8 bases. The CDR3: CASSQLSSTEAFF. The CDR3 DNA reads as TGTGCCAGCAGCCAATTATCCAGCACTGAAGCTTTCTTT.

This chain uses TRBV14 with TRBJ2-5; no clear D. Germline CDR1 is SGHDN and CDR2 is FVKESK. V gave up 6 bases and J gave up 5 bases, with 13 bases separating them. The CDR3 runs to 13 residues. The CDR3 DNA follows: TGTGCCAGCAGGGCCCGGATAGGGGAGACCCAGTACTTC. The encoded protein is CASRARIGETQYF.

In its sample, this clonotype was seen many times. The chain carries TRBV6-1 and TRBJ2-3, with a weak D call TRBD2 (5 bases). Trimming left V 5 bases short and J 5 bases short, with 14 bases between. Per germline, CDR1 MNHNS and CDR2 SASEGT. The CDR3 is 14 residues long. The CDR3 sequence is CASSQGLPLDTQYF. In DNA, the CDR3 is TGTGCCAGCAGTCAAGGACTTCCCCTAGATACGCAGTATTTT.

A few counts support this clonotype. The J gene is TRBJ2-7, the V gene TRBV12-3 or TRBV12-4; D not resolved. The V and J ends lost 3 bases and 2 bases respectively, with 8 bases between them. The CDR3 covers 13 residues. The CDR3 DNA reads as TGTGCCAGCAGTTTTCGGCAGGCCTACGAGCAGTACTTC. Translated: CASSFRQAYEQYF.

V usage is TRBV29-1 and J usage is TRBJ2-3; 10 nucleotides align to TRBD2. Per germline, CDR1 SQVTM and CDR2 ANQGSEA. There are 15 residues in the CDR3. V was pared by 5 bases and J by 8 bases, with 13 bases of the junction left unmatched. The CDR3 loop is CSVLAGASGSGTQYF. CDR3 DNA: TGCAGCGTTCTCGCCGGGGCTAGCGGGAGCGGTACGCAGTATTTT.

In this sample, this clonotype turned up a few times. This chain uses TRBV27 with TRBJ2-3, with 7 bases matching TRBD2. The CDR3 runs to 14 residues. J lost 4 bases, V lost 4 bases, and 5 bases had no gene match. Per germline, CDR1 MNHEY and CDR2 SMNVEV (reference sequence). CDR3 protein: CASSYGRVSDTQYF. The CDR3 DNA is TGTGCCAGCAGTTATGGGAGGGTGTCAGATACGCAGTATTTT.

This clonotype was counted a few times. This chain connects TRBV6-2 or TRBV6-3 to TRBJ1-1, with no clear D. The CDR3 length is 12 residues. CDR1 and CDR2 (germline): MNHEY, SVGEGT. The V end was cut by 2 bases, the J end by 7 bases, with 8 bases between. The CDR3 is CASSYRSGEAFF. For the CDR3, the DNA is TGTGCCAGCAGTTACAGGTCAGGTGAAGCTTTCTTT.

The V and J genes are TRBV28 and TRBJ2-2; no clear D. The CDR3 runs to 16 residues. Trimming shortened V by 6 bases and J by 9 bases, and 23 bases separated the two germline ends. CDR1 and CDR2 from the germline V gene are MDHEN and SYDVKM. As DNA, the CDR3 is TGTGCCAGCAGCCGAAAGGGTCTTTTTGTGGGCCGGGAGCTGTTTTTT. It translates to CASSRKGLFVGRELFF.

The chain recombines TRBV7-9 with TRBJ1-1; 8 nucleotides agree with TRBD1. Trimming at V came to 1 base and at J to 11 bases, leaving 12 bases not matched to a gene. The CDR3 spans 15 residues. In germline, CDR1 is SEHNR, CDR2 FQNEAQ (reference sequence). CDR3 coding DNA: TGTGCCAGCAGCTTAGGAGGGACAGGACCGGGGTGGGCTTTCTTT. Translating it yields CASSLGGTGPGWAFF.

This clonotype was observed a handful of times. The chain employs TRBV18 and TRBJ2-1, with D unresolved. V lost 3 bases, J lost 5 bases, and 11 bases lay in between. The CDR3 has 14 amino acids. Germline V gene lookup returns CDR1 KGHSH and CDR2 LQKENI. This CDR3 is CASSPLAVHNEQFF. The CDR3, as DNA: TGTGCCAGCTCACCGCTCGCCGTCCACAATGAGCAGTTCTTC.

The V call is TRBV2, the J call TRBJ2-6, with D possibly matching TRBD1 (6 bases). There are 15 residues in the CDR3. With 5 bases removed from V and 0 bases from J, the gap between germline ends came to 8 bases. The germline V gene has CDR1 SNHLY and CDR2 FYNNEI. The CDR3 sequence is CASSPDSSGANVLTF. The CDR3, as DNA: TGTGCCAGCAGTCCGGACAGCTCTGGGGCCAACGTCCTGACTTTC.

This clonotype has a handful of counts. The rearrangement joins TRBV6-5 to TRBJ2-3; 8 bases line up with TRBD1. Germline CDR1 reads MNHEY; CDR2 reads SVGAGI. The CDR3 is 17 amino acids. V was clipped by 0 bases and J by 5 bases; unmatched bases: 10. The CDR3 region has the DNA TGTGCCAGCAGTTACTCGGGGGGACAGGTTGGATTAGATACGCAGTATTTT. It specifies CASSYSGGQVGLDTQYF.

The rearrangement links TRBV5-5 to TRBJ2-4, with D unresolved. CDR3 length: 17 amino acids. Trimming took off 3 bases at V and 0 bases at J, with 16 bases between the two ends. From germline, CDR1 is SGHKS and CDR2 YYEKEE (reference sequence). The CDR3 nucleotides read TGTGCCAGCAGCTCCCGCTCGGGCTTCCTAGCCAAAAACATTCAGTACTTC. Translation gives CASSSRSGFLAKNIQYF.

This clonotype was observed a handful of times. This chain connects TRBV7-8 to TRBJ2-2; 7 positions match TRBD1. The length of the CDR3 is 15 residues. The junction had 9 bases not matched to a gene; V was cut back by 6 bases and J by 5 bases. CDR1 is SGHVS, CDR2 FQNEAQ, per germline. Here the CDR3 DNA reads TGTGCCAGCAGGGTACAGGGGTCTAGTACCGGGGAGCTGTTTTTT. Translated: CASRVQGSSTGELFF.

This clonotype was detected a few times. The chain has TRBV5-1 and TRBJ2-7, with D unresolved. V was cut by 5 bases and J by 3 bases, with 15 bases left in between. This CDR3 comprises 14 residues. The germline V gene has CDR1 SGHRS and CDR2 YFSETQ. The CDR3 sequence: CASSLIGPDYEQYF. The CDR3 DNA sequence: TGCGCCAGCAGTCTAATAGGTCCCGACTACGAGCAGTACTTC.

The V and J genes are TRBV24-1 and TRBJ2-3; the D is unclear. Germline CDR1 is KGHDR and CDR2 is SFDVKD. The CDR3 has 17 amino acids. V was pared by 4 bases and J by 0 bases, with 16 bases between. Here the CDR3 reads CATSDTGSGSSTDTQYF. The CDR3 bases are TGTGCCACCAGTGACACCGGGTCCGGGTCCAGCACAGATACGCAGTATTTT.

The chain couples TRBV20-1 to TRBJ1-1; 7 bases are a match to TRBD1. This CDR3 contains 15 residues. Unmatched junction bases numbered 9, after V lost 3 bases and J lost 2 bases. CDR1 and CDR2 (germline): DFQATT, SNEGSKA (reference sequence). CDR3 amino acids: CSARSDRTGNTEAFF. Written as DNA, the CDR3 is TGCAGTGCTAGGAGTGACCGGACAGGAAACACTGAAGCTTTCTTT.

This clonotype was counted only a few times. The chain links TRBV12-3 or TRBV12-4 to TRBJ2-7; 8 bases are a match to TRBD1. This CDR3 spans 14 amino acids. Germline trimming cut 4 bases from V and 6 bases from J; bases unmatched to any gene: 8. The CDR3 is CASSSGQAAVEQYF. CDR3 nucleotides: TGTGCCAGCAGTTCGGGACAGGCCGCGGTCGAGCAGTACTTC.

This chain connects TRBV7-9 to TRBJ2-1; 7 nucleotides align to TRBD1. Germline CDR1 and CDR2: SEHNR and FQNEAQ (reference sequence). The CDR3 covers 14 residues. The trim removed 4 bases at V and 9 bases at J, leaving 9 bases unmatched. The CDR3 here is CASSSSGGAPEQFF. For the CDR3, the DNA is TGTGCCAGCAGCTCCTCAGGGGGTGCACCTGAGCAGTTCTTC.

This clonotype was seen many times. The rearrangement joins TRBV14 to TRBJ2-1, with no clear D. Germline V gene data show CDR1 as SGHDN and CDR2 as FVKESK. Trimming took 2 bases from V and 9 from J, leaving 11 bases between them. CDR3 length: 13 residues. CDR3 sequence reads: CASSQYGLGEQFF. CDR3 sequence (DNA): TGTGCCAGCAGCCAATATGGCTTAGGTGAGCAGTTCTTC. The full variable domain, its missing parts supplied by reference TRBV14 and TRBJ2-1, is EAGVTQFPSHSVIEKGQTVTLRCDPISGHDNLYWYRRVMGKEIKFLLHFVKESKQDESGMPNNRFLAERTGGTYSTLKVQPAELEDSGVYFCASSQYGLGEQFFGPGTRLTVL.